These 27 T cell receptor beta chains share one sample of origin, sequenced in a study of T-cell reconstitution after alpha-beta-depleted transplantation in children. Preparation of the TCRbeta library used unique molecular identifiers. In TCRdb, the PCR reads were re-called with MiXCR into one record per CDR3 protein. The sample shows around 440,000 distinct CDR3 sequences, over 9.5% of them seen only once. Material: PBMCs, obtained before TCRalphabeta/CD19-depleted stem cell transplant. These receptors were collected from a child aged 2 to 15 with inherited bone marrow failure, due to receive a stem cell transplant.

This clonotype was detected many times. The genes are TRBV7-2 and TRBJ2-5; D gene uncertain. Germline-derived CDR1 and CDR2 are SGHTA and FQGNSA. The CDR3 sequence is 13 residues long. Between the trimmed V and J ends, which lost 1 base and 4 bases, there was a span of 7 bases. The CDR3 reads CASSLDWGETQYF. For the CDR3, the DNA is TGTGCCAGCAGCTTAGATTGGGGAGAGACCCAGTACTTC.

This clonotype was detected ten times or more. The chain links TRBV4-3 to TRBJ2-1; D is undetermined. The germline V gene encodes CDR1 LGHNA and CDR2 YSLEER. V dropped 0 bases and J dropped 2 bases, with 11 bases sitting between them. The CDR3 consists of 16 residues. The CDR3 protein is CASSQEEGVAYNEQFF. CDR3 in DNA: TGCGCCAGCAGCCAAGAAGAAGGTGTTGCCTACAATGAGCAGTTCTTC.

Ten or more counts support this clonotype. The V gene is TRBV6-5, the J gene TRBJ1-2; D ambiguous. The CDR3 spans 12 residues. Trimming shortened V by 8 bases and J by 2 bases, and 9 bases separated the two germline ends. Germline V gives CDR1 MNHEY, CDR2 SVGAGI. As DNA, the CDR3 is TGTGCCAGCCGGGAGCCGAACTATGGCTACACCTTC. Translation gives CASREPNYGYTF.

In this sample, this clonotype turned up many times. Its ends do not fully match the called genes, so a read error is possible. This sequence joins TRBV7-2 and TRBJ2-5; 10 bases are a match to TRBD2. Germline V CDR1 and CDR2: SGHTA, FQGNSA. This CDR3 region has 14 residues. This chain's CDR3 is CASSLAGVGETQYF. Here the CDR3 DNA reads TGCGCCAGCAGCCTAGCGGGAGTTGGGGAGACCCAGTACTTC.

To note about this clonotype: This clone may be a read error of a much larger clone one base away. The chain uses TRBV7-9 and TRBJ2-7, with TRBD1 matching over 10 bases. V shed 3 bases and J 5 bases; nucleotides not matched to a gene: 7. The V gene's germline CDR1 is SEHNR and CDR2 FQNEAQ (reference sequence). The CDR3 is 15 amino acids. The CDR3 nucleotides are TGTGCCAGCAGCTTGGCCAGGACAGGGGGTAACGAGCAGTACTTC. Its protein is CASSLARTGGNEQYF.

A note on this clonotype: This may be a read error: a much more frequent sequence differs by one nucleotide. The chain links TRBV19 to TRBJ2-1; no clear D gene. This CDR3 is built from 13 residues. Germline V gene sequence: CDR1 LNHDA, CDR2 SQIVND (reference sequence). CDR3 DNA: TGTGTCAGTAGTATAGCTATGCCCAATGAGCAGTTCTTC. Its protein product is CVSSIAMPNEQFF.

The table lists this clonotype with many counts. CDR3 DNA: TGCGCCAGCAGCTTGGACGGGAGCCCCTACAATGAGCAGTTCTTC. Amino acids: CASSLDGSPYNEQFF. The chain recombines TRBV5-1 with TRBJ2-1, with D possibly matching TRBD2 (6 bases). CDR1 is SGHRS and CDR2 is YFSETQ in the germline V gene. The CDR3 loop spans 15 amino acids. V was shortened by 0 bases and J by 2 bases, with 9 bases between the two germline ends.

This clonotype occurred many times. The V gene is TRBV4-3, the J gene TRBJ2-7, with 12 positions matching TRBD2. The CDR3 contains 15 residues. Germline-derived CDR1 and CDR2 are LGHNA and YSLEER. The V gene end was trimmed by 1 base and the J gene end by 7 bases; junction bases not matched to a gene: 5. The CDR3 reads CASSQAPGLAGEQYF. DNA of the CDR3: TGCGCCAGCAGCCAAGCCCCGGGACTAGCGGGTGAGCAGTACTTC.

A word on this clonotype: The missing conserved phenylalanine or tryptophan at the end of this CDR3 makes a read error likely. The CDR3 DNA follows: TGTGCCAGCAGTTTAGGGTCCTACTACAATGAGCAGTTCTCC. Amino acid sequence: CASSLGSYYNEQFS. The chain links TRBV27 to TRBJ2-1; the D is unclear. V gave up 2 bases and J gave up 3 bases, with 8 bases separating them. Germline V lookup: CDR1 MNHEY, CDR2 SMNVEV (reference sequence). The CDR3 consists of 14 residues.

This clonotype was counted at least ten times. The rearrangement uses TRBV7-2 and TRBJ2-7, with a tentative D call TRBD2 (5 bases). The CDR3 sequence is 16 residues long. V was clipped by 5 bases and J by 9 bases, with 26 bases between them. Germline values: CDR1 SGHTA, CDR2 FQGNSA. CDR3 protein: CASSQEPGLPPAAQYF. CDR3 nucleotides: TGTGCCAGCAGCCAGGAACCAGGACTCCCCCCGGCCGCGCAGTACTTC.

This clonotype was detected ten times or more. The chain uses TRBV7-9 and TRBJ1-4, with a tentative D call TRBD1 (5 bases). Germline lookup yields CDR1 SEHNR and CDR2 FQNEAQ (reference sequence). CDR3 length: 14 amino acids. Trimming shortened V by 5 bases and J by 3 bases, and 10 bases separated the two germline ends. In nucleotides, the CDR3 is TGTGCCAGCAGCACCCCCAGGGCTAATGAAAAACTGTTTTTT. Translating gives CASSTPRANEKLFF.

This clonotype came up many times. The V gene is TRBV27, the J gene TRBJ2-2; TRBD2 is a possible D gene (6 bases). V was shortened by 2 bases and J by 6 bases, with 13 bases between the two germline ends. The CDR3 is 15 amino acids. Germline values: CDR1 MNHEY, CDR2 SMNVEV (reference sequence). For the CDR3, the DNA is TGTGCCAGCAGTTTAGGGACTGCTTTGGCCGGGGAGCTGTTTTTT. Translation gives CASSLGTALAGELFF.

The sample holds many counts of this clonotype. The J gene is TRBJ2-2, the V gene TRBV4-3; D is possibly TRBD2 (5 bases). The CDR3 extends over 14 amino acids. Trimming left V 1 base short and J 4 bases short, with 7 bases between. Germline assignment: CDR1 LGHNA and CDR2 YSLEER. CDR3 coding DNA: TGCGCCAGCAGCCAAGGGACTTCCACCGGGGAGCTGTTTTTT. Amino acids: CASSQGTSTGELFF.

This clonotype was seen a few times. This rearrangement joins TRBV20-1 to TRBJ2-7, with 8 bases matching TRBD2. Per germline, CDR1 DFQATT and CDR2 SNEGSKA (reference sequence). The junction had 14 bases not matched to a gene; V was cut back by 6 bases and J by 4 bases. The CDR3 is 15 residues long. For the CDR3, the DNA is TGCAGTGCCAAAAACTTAGCGGGAAGCCAATACGAGCAGTACTTC. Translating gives CSAKNLAGSQYEQYF.

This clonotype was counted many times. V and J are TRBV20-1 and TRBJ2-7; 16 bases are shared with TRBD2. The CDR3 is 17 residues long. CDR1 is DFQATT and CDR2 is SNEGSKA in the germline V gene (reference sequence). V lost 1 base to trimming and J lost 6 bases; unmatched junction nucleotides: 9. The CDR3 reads CSARGTGTSGRASEQYF. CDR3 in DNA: TGCAGTGCTAGAGGGACGGGGACTAGCGGGAGGGCCTCCGAGCAGTACTTC.

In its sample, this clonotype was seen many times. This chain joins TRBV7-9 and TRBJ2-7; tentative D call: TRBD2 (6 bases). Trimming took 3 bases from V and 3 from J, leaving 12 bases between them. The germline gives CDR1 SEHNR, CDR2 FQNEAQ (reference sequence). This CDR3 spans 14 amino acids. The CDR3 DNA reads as TGTGCCAGCAGCTTCCCTAGCGCACACTACGAGCAGTACTTC. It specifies CASSFPSAHYEQYF.

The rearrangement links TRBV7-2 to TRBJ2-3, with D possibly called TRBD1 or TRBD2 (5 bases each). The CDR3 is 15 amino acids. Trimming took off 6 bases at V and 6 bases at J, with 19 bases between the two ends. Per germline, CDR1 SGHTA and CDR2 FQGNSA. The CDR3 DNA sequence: TGTGCCAGCAGATCAGACAGAGCGGTCAGGGATACGCAGTATTTT. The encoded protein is CASRSDRAVRDTQYF.

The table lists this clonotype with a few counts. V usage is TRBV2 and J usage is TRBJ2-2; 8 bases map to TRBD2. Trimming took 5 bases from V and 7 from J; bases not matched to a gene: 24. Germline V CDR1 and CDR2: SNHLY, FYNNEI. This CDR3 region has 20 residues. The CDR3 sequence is CASSHRDTDTGGQDYGELFF. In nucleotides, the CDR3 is TGTGCCAGCAGTCATCGGGATACTGATACGGGAGGGCAGGATTACGGGGAGCTGTTTTTT. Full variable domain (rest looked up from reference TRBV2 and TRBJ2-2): EPEVTQTPSHQVTQMGQEVILRCVPISNHLYFYWYRQILGQKVEFLVSFYNNEISEKSEIFDDQFSVERPDGSNFTLKIRSTKLEDSAMYFCASSHRDTDTGGQDYGELFFGEGSRLTVL.

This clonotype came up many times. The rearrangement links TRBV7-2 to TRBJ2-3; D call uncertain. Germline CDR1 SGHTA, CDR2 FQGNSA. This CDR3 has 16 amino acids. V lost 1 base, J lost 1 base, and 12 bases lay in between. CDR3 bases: TGTGCCAGCAGCTTAGTGGCTAGGCCCCGCACAGATACGCAGTATTTT. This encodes CASSLVARPRTDTQYF.

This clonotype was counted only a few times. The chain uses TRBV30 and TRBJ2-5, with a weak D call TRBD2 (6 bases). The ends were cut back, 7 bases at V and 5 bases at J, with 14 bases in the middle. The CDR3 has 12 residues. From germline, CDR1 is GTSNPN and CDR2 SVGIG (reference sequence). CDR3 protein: CASAGLRETQYF. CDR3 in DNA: TGTGCCTCAGCGGGTTTACGGGAGACCCAGTACTTC.

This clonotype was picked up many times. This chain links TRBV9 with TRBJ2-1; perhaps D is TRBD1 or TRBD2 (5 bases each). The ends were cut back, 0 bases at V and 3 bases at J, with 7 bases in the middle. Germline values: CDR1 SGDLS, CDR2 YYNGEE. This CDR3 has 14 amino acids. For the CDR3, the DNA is TGTGCCAGCAGCGTAGGGGACCGCTACAATGAGCAGTTCTTC. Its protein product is CASSVGDRYNEQFF. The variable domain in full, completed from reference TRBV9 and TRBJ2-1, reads DSGVTQTPKHLITATGQRVTLRCSPRSGDLSVYWYQQSLDQGLQFLIQYYNGEERAKGNILERFSAQQFPDLHSELNLSSLELGDSALYFCASSVGDRYNEQFFGPGTRLTVL.

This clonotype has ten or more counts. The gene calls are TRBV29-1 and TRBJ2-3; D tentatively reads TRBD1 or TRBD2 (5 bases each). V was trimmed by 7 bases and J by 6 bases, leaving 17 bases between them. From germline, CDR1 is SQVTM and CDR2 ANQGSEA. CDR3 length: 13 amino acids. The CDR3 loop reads CSAEGSHWDTQYF. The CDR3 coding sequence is TGCAGCGCCGAGGGGTCTCATTGGGATACGCAGTATTTT.

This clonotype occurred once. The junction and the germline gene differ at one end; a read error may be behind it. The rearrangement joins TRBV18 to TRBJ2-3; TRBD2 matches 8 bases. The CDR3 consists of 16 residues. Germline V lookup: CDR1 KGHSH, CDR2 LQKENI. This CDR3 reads CDSSPGLSGKTDTQYF. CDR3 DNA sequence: TGTGACAGCTCACCAGGTCTTAGCGGGAAGACAGATACGCAGTATTTT.

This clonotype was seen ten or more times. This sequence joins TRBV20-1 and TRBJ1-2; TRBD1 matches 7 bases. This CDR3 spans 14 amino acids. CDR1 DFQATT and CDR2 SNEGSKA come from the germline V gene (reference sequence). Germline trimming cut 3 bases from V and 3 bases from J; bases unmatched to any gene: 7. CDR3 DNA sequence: TGCAGTGCTAGGCCCGGGACAGTGGACTATGGCTACACCTTC. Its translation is CSARPGTVDYGYTF.

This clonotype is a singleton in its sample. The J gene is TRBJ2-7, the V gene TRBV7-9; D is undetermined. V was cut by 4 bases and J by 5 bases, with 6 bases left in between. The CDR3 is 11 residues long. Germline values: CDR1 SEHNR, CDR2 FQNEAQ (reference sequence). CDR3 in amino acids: CASSSTDEQYF. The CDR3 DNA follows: TGTGCCAGCAGCTCAACCGACGAGCAGTACTTC. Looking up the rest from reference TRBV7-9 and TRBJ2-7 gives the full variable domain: DTGVSQNPRHKITKRGQNVTFRCDPISEHNRLYWYRQTLGQGPEFLTYFQNEAQLEKSRLLSDRFSAERPKGSFSTLEIQRTEQGDSAMYLCASSSTDEQYFGPGTRLTVT.

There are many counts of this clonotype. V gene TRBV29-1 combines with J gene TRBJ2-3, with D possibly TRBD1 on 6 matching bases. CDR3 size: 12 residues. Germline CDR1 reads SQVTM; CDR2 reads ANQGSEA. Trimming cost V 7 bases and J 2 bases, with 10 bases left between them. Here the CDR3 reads CSATGITDTQYF. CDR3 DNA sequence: TGCAGCGCTACAGGGATCACAGATACGCAGTATTTT.

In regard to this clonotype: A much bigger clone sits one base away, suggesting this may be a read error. CDR3 DNA: TGTGCCAGCAGCAAAATAGCGGGAGCCTACAATGAGCAGTTCTTC. It is translated as CASSKIAGAYNEQFF. The chain combines TRBV28 with TRBJ2-1; 9 bases match TRBD2. V dropped 6 bases and J dropped 2; count of bases not matched to a gene: 5. Germline V lookup: CDR1 MDHEN, CDR2 SYDVKM. The length of the CDR3 is 15 residues. The full variable domain, rest sourced from reference TRBV28 and TRBJ2-1, is DVKVTQSSRYLVKRTGEKVFLECVQDMDHENMFWYRQDPGLGLRLIYFSYDVKMKEKGDIPEGYSVSREKKERFSLILESASTNQTSMYLCASSKIAGAYNEQFFGPGTRLTVL.